The rows below give T cell receptor beta chains drawn from one sample of a study of OX40 agonist ivuxolimab in advanced cancers. Clones were sequenced by immunoSEQ multiplex PCR, and TCRdb holds only the in-frame ones, with some missing. The table lists around 32,000 clones, over 85% of them singletons. Sequencing used CD4+ or CD8+ T cells sorted from blood, obtained in a trial of the OX40 agonist ivuxolimab. These receptors all come from an adult with an advanced solid tumor such as melanoma, head and neck, liver or kidney cancer. Both conserved end residues are part of each CDR3. D genes are given only for firm matches. For some rows the clone size is stated as once, few or many, or as a class when expanded; others skip it.

j_call v_call d_call clone_size cdr3_aa cdr3_nt
TRBJ1-2 TRBV5-1 - - CASSLEGGNDGYTF TGCGCCAGCAGCTTGGAGGGGGGCAACGATGGCTACACCTTC
TRBJ1-5 TRBV27 TRBD1 once CASSLSRQGNPQPQHF TGTGCCAGCAGTTTATCCCGACAGGGGAACCCTCAGCCCCAGCATTTT
TRBJ2-3 TRBV6-4 - - CASSDSGDSDTQYF TGTGCCAGCAGTGACTCGGGGGATTCAGATACGCAGTATTTT
TRBJ2-1 TRBV5-1 - - CASSLGGFDEQFF TGCGCCAGCAGCTTGGGGGGGTTCGATGAGCAGTTCTTC
TRBJ2-7 TRBV7-9 - once CASSSNYEQYF TGTGCCAGCAGCTCAAATTACGAGCAGTACTTC
TRBJ2-7 TRBV6-1 - - CASSDISYEQYF TGTGCCAGCAGTGATATTAGCTACGAGCAGTACTTC
TRBJ2-3 TRBV7-8 - - CASSLSGRTTDTQYF TGTGCCAGCAGCTTAAGCGGGCGAACCACAGATACGCAGTATTTT
TRBJ2-1 TRBV30 - - CAWTRGGSSYNEQFF TGTGCCTGGACTCGCGGAGGGAGCTCCTACAATGAGCAGTTCTTC
TRBJ1-1 TRBV9 - - CASSHLNTEAFF TGTGCCAGCAGTCATTTGAACACTGAAGCTTTCTTT
TRBJ2-2 TRBV6-5 - - CASSYGMTGYTGELFF TGTGCCAGCAGTTACGGGATGACAGGATACACCGGGGAGCTGTTTTTT
TRBJ1-1 TRBV6-5 TRBD1 - CASSYPRGWTEAFF TGTGCCAGCAGTTACCCCAGGGGGTGGACTGAAGCTTTCTTT
TRBJ2-7 TRBV7-9 - - CASSLVGAESYEQYF TGTGCCAGCAGCTTAGTAGGTGCAGAATCCTACGAGCAGTACTTC
TRBJ2-1 TRBV7-9 TRBD2 - CASSLSSVVAGVYNEQFF TGTGCCAGCAGCTTATCCTCGGTGGTAGCGGGAGTGTACAATGAGCAGTTCTTC
TRBJ1-5 TRBV28 TRBD1 - CASGDRGLTGNQPQHF TGTGCCAGCGGGGACAGGGGGCTTACCGGCAATCAGCCCCAGCATTTT
TRBJ2-1 TRBV19 - - CASQPYIVGGEQFF TGTGCCAGCCAACCATACATCGTGGGGGGTGAGCAGTTCTTC
TRBJ1-1 TRBV4-2 - - CASSQDGGPNTEAFF TGTGCCAGCAGCCAAGATGGGGGGCCGAACACTGAAGCTTTCTTT
TRBJ2-1 TRBV27 - - CASSLLGNEQFF TGTGCCAGCAGTTTATTAGGCAATGAGCAGTTCTTC
TRBJ2-1 TRBV19 - - CASSPTSYNEQFF TGTGCCAGTAGTCCGACCAGTTACAATGAGCAGTTCTTC
TRBJ1-2 TRBV2 - - CASSEVERCTF TGTGCCAGCAGTGAGGTCGAGAGGTGCACCTTC
TRBJ2-3 TRBV19 TRBD2 - CASSIQTSGVTDTQYF TGTGCCAGTAGTATCCAGACTAGCGGGGTCACAGATACGCAGTATTTT
TRBJ2-1 TRBV14 TRBD1 - CASSQAGRERDRDEQFF TGTGCCAGCAGCCAAGCTGGGCGGGAGAGGGACAGGGATGAGCAGTTCTTC
TRBJ2-3 TRBV7-3 TRBD2 - CASSEGPSGMGSTDTQYF TGTGCCAGCAGCGAAGGGCCTAGCGGGATGGGGAGCACAGATACGCAGTATTTT
TRBJ2-7 TRBV6-5 TRBD2 - CASRFRVLAHEQYF TGTGCCAGCAGGTTTAGGGTACTAGCGCACGAGCAGTACTTC